This record looks at one TCR beta chain sequence and its context. The data were taken from a study of cytomegalovirus exposure and HLA in healthy donors. Profiling relied on immunoSEQ multiplex PCR, and the TCRdb table lists in-frame clones only, not all of them. The sample holds 200,000 or so clones; 84% are singletons and the top ten take approximately 7%. Trimming pared 6 bases from V and 1 base from J, leaving 15 bases between. There are 15 residues in the CDR3. CDR1 WSHSY and CDR2 SAAADI come from the germline V gene. This TCR was recovered from a man younger than 35 in good health and CMV-seropositive. The chain couples TRBV10-2 to TRBJ1-1; possibly TRBD1 for D (5 bases). The sample taken for sequencing was PBMCs. The CDR3 loop is CASRDYRRTNTEAFF. CDR3 nucleotides: TGCGCCAGCAGGGACTACAGGAGAACGAACACTGAAGCTTTCTTT.